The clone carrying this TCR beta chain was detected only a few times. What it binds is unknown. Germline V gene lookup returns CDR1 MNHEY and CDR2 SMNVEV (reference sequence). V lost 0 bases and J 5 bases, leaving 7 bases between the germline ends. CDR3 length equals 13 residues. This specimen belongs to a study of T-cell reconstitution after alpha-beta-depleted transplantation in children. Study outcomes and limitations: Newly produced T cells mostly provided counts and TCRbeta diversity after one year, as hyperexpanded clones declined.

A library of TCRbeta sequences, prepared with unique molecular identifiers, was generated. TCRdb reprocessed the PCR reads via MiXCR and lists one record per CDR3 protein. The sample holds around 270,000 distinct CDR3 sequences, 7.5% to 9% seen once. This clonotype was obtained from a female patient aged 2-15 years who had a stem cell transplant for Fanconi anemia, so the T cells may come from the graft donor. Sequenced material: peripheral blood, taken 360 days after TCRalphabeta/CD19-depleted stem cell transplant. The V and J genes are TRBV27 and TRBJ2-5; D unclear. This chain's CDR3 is CASSLSMGETQYF. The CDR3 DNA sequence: TGTGCCAGCAGTTTATCTATGGGGGAGACCCAGTACTTC.